A selection of T cell receptor beta chains follows, all from one sample in a study of cytomegalovirus exposure and HLA in healthy donors. Sequencing was performed with immunoSEQ multiplex PCR; in TCRdb, only in-frame clones are kept and a portion is missing. This table has 150,000 to 200,000 clones, 75% to 85% appearing once. Sequencing was carried out using PBMCs. These receptors originate from a boy between 10 and 17 years old in good health and CMV-seronegative. CDR3s include the opening cysteine and the closing phenylalanine or tryptophan. A D gene is named only where the DNA matches it firmly. A row's size may be missing; if present it is once, few, many or a size class.

d_call,v_call,j_call,clone_size,cdr3_nt,cdr3_aa
TRBD2,TRBV10-3,TRBJ2-5,-,TGTGCCACCGGACTAGCGGGAGGTACCCAAGAGACCCAGTACTTC,CATGLAGGTQETQYF
TRBD2,TRBV5-6,TRBJ2-3,-,TGTGCCAGCAGCCTGACTAGCGGGAGTGGAACAGATACGCAGTATTTT,CASSLTSGSGTDTQYF
-,TRBV19,TRBJ2-3,-,TGTGCCAGTAGTAACGTGGCAGGTGTTGCAGATACGCAGTATTTT,CASSNVAGVADTQYF
TRBD2,TRBV10-1,TRBJ2-1,-,TGCGCCAGCAGACATAGAGGGACTAGCGGGCCTTGCAGCTCCTACAATGAGCAGTTCTTC,CASRHRGTSGPCSSYNEQFF
TRBD2,TRBV30,TRBJ2-3,few,TGTGCCTGGAGTGTCACCCGCACAGCGGGAGGGCCGAATACGCAGTATTTT,CAWSVTRTAGGPNTQYF
TRBD1,TRBV27,TRBJ2-7,-,TGTGCCAGCAGTTTGACTATTAGGGACAGCTACGAGCAGTACTTC,CASSLTIRDSYEQYF
-,TRBV5-3,TRBJ2-3,-,TGTGCCAGAATTCCTCAAGATTTTCGAGGGAAGAGCACAGATACGCAGTATTTT,CARIPQDFRGKSTDTQYF
TRBD2,TRBV7-7,TRBJ2-3,-,TGTGCTAGCAGCCCCTGGGGCGGGGGAGGAGATACGCAGTATTTT,CASSPWGGGGDTQYF
TRBD1,TRBV6-6,TRBJ2-2,-,TGTGCCAGCAGTTCCACCGGGACAGCGAACACCGGGGAGCTGTTTTTT,CASSSTGTANTGELFF
TRBD1,TRBV6-5,TRBJ2-7,-,TGTGCCAGCAGCCAAGTGACAGGGACCGAGCAGTACTTC,CASSQVTGTEQYF
-,TRBV19,TRBJ1-5,few,TGTGCCAGTACGTCCGGCGGTTATAGCAATCAGCCCCAGCATTTT,CASTSGGYSNQPQHF
TRBD1,TRBV4-1,TRBJ1-1,-,TGCGCCAGCAGCCAAGATAATTGGTACAGGGGGACTGAAGCTTTCTTT,CASSQDNWYRGTEAFF
-,TRBV4-1,TRBJ2-1,-,TGCGCCAGCAGCCAAGATCCAGGGGCGACTGAGCAGTTCTTC,CASSQDPGATEQFF
TRBD1,TRBV5-6,TRBJ2-3,-,TGTGCCAGCAGCTTGGCCCAGGGGGCAGATACGCAGTATTTT,CASSLAQGADTQYF
TRBD1,TRBV7-3,TRBJ1-1,-,TGTGCCAGCAGCTCCGCGATACTGGGACAGGGCACTGAAGCTTTCTTT,CASSSAILGQGTEAFF
-,TRBV5-1,TRBJ1-3,-,TGCGCCAGCAGCATTCAGGGCGGGAGCACCATATATTTT,CASSIQGGSTIYF
TRBD1,TRBV6-1,TRBJ2-7,-,TGTGCCAGCAGGAGGGACAGTGGCGAGCAGTACTTC,CASRRDSGEQYF
TRBD1,TRBV11-2,TRBJ1-1,-,TGTGCCAGCAGCTTAGGGGTTAGGGGACAGGGTAAAGGGAACACTGAAGCTTTCTTT,CASSLGVRGQGKGNTEAFF
-,TRBV2,TRBJ1-6,-,TGTGCCAGCAGTGTTAGGGACACGGATAATTCACCCCTCCACTTT,CASSVRDTDNSPLHF
-,TRBV6-1,TRBJ2-5,-,TGTGCCAGCAGTGGGGGGCCGAAAGAGACCCAGTACTTC,CASSGGPKETQYF
-,TRBV29-1,TRBJ1-2,few,TGCAGCGTTGACCCTACAGGGCACGGCTACACCTTC,CSVDPTGHGYTF
-,TRBV9,TRBJ2-7,few,TGTGCCAGCAGCGTAGGTCGCGGTAGCTCCTACGAGCAGTACTTC,CASSVGRGSSYEQYF
-,TRBV5-6,TRBJ2-7,once,TGTGCCAGCAGCTTGTTCTCGGGGGGCCCACTTGCCTACGAGCAGTACTTC,CASSLFSGGPLAYEQYF
-,TRBV29-1,TRBJ2-7,-,TGCAGCGTTCCGATTTGGGGGGAAGAGGGCAAATCCTACGAGCAGTACTTC,CSVPIWGEEGKSYEQYF
-,TRBV2,TRBJ1-1,-,TGTGCCAGCAGTGAACGAACAGGGAACACTGAAGCTTTCTTT,CASSERTGNTEAFF
TRBD2,TRBV12-5,TRBJ2-1,once,TGTGCTAGTGGTTTCCAGCGGGGGAGCTCCTACAATGAGCAGCTCTTC,CASGFQRGSSYNEQLF
TRBD2,TRBV9,TRBJ2-7,-,TGTGCCAGCAGCTCCAGGACTAGCGGCTCCTACGAGCAGTACTTC,CASSSRTSGSYEQYF
-,TRBV7-2,TRBJ2-7,-,TGTGCCAGCAGCTTAGACCCCTGGCGGGACTCCTACGAGCAGTACTTC,CASSLDPWRDSYEQYF
TRBD1,TRBV4-2,TRBJ1-4,few,TGTGCCAGCAGCCAAGTTGCAGGGGGAGGACTGTTTTTT,CASSQVAGGGLFF
-,TRBV9,TRBJ2-3,-,TGTGCCAGCAGCCCCCGCGCCCCTAGAGATACGCAGTATTTT,CASSPRAPRDTQYF
-,TRBV18,TRBJ2-6,few,TGTGCCAGCTCACCAGCGCTTCGCAGGGCCAACGTCCTGACTTTC,CASSPALRRANVLTF
-,TRBV30,TRBJ1-6,-,TGTGCCTGGAGTGTAGGACTCGATAATTCACCCCTCCACTTT,CAWSVGLDNSPLHF
-,TRBV19,TRBJ1-2,-,TGTGCCAGTAGTCCCCGAGACAGCCCAATCTATGGCTACACCTTC,CASSPRDSPIYGYTF
-,TRBV6-5,TRBJ1-1,-,TGTGCCAGCTCAGGGTTTCGGGACACTGAAGCTTTCTTT,CASSGFRDTEAFF
TRBD1,TRBV5-8,TRBJ1-4,-,TGTGCCAGCAGCTTGGGTGGACAGGGGCATGAAAAACTGTTTTTT,CASSLGGQGHEKLFF
TRBD2,TRBV7-8,TRBJ2-7,few,TGTGCCAGCAGCTTGGCGGGGGGCCCCTACGAGCAGTACTTC,CASSLAGGPYEQYF
TRBD2,TRBV5-1,TRBJ2-3,-,TGCGCCAGCAGCTTCGCGGGAGTGGACACAGATACGCAGTATTTT,CASSFAGVDTDTQYF
-,TRBV7-9,TRBJ1-2,-,TGTGCCAGCAGCTTAGCAGGGAGTCACTATGGCTACACCTTC,CASSLAGSHYGYTF
-,TRBV19,TRBJ2-7,-,TGTGCCAGTAGTATAGGGGCAGCCTACGAGCAGTACTTC,CASSIGAAYEQYF
-,TRBV13,TRBJ2-2,-,TGTGCCAGCAGCTTACAGGGCCTGGGCACCGGGGAGCTGTTTTTT,CASSLQGLGTGELFF
TRBD1,TRBV12-5,TRBJ2-7,-,TGTGCTAGTGGTTTGTCGGGACAGACCTACGAGCAGTACTTC,CASGLSGQTYEQYF
-,TRBV5-4,TRBJ1-1,few,TGTGCCAGCAGCTTCCTAAAGGGAGGGATGACTGAAGCTTTCTTT,CASSFLKGGMTEAFF
-,TRBV27,TRBJ2-7,-,TGTGCCAGCAGGCAATTCCGAGGGGGAGGGGTGTACGAGCAGTACTTC,CASRQFRGGGVYEQYF
TRBD1,TRBV7-9,TRBJ1-5,-,TGTGCCAGCAGCTTAGCGACAGGGGATTATAGCAATCAGCCCCAGCATTTT,CASSLATGDYSNQPQHF
-,TRBV7-9,TRBJ1-2,once,TGTGCCACCGGAACCGGCGGGGCCTCTCCTAACTATGGCTACACCTTC,CATGTGGASPNYGYTF
TRBD2,TRBV7-2,TRBJ2-2,-,TGTGCCAGCAGCGGCCGACTAGCGGTGAACACCGGGGAGCTGTTTTTT,CASSGRLAVNTGELFF
-,TRBV9,TRBJ2-7,-,TGTGCCAGCAGCCCGGAGGGGCCCTATGGAGAGCAGTACTTC,CASSPEGPYGEQYF
-,TRBV19,TRBJ1-2,-,TGTGCCAGTAGTATAGGGAGGAACAACTATGGCTACACCTTC,CASSIGRNNYGYTF
-,TRBV7-9,TRBJ2-7,-,TGTGCCAGCAGCACAGGGTCGCTCTACGAGCAGTACTTC,CASSTGSLYEQYF